Below are 7 T cell receptor beta chains sequenced from a single sample in a study of radiotherapy plus CTLA-4 blockade in lung cancer. Sequenced by immunoSEQ multiplex PCR; TCRdb stores in-frame clones only, minus some. The sample lists tens of thousands of clones; approximately 86% were seen once. Here the sequenced sample was peripheral blood, taken from a patient treated with radiotherapy plus ipilimumab. All receptors come from a human donor with non-small cell lung cancer who had a partial response to radiotherapy plus ipilimumab.

The gene calls are TRBV28 and TRBJ2-7, with 9 nucleotides matching TRBD2. The CDR3 sequence is 15 residues long. CDR1 and CDR2 (germline): MDHEN, SYDVKM. V shed 4 bases and J 3 bases; nucleotides not matched to a gene: 7. CDR3 coding DNA: TGTGCCAGCAGTTCAATAGCGGGGGCGGACTACGAGCAGTACTTC. Encoded protein: CASSSIAGADYEQYF.

V is TRBV19 and J is TRBJ2-2; 15 bases are a match to TRBD2. Germline V gene lookup returns CDR1 LNHDA and CDR2 SQIVND (reference sequence). The CDR3 is made up of 16 amino acids. V lost 6 bases, J lost 5 bases, and 4 bases stayed unmatched. In DNA form, the CDR3 reads TGTGCCAGTAGGGGACTAGCGGGAGGAGGAACCGGGGAGCTGTTTTTT. This gives the protein CASRGLAGGGTGELFF. Filled out from reference TRBV19 and TRBJ2-2, the complete variable domain reads DGGITQSPKYLFRKEGQNVTLSCEQNLNHDAMYWYRQDPGQGLRLIYYSQIVNDFQKGDIAEGYSVSREKKESFPLTVTSAQKNPTAFYLCASRGLAGGGTGELFFGEGSRLTVL.

This clone appeared a few times. The genes are TRBV28 and TRBJ2-6; 7 bases map to TRBD1. The CDR3 runs to 17 residues. The trim removed 2 bases at V and 0 bases at J, leaving 4 bases unmatched. CDR1 is MDHEN, CDR2 SYDVKM, per germline. The CDR3 spells CASSLGTDDSGANVLTF. For the CDR3, the DNA is TGTGCCAGCAGTTTAGGGACAGATGACTCTGGGGCCAACGTCCTGACTTTC.

The rearrangement links TRBV6-6 to TRBJ1-5; no definite D call. Trimming left V 6 bases short and J 2 bases short, with 11 bases between. Germline V gives CDR1 MNHNY, CDR2 SVGAGI (reference sequence). This CDR3 comprises 14 residues. This CDR3 is CASRQKDGNQPQHF. For the CDR3, the DNA is TGTGCCAGCAGGCAGAAAGATGGCAATCAGCCCCAGCATTTT.

This clone was counted once. The chain links TRBV15 to TRBJ2-5; TRBD1 matches at 9 bases. In germline, CDR1 is LNHNV, CDR2 YYDKDF (reference sequence). The CDR3 sequence is 16 residues long. The V and J ends lost 1 base and 1 base, in that order; junction bases with no gene match: 4. The CDR3 nucleotides read TGTGCCACCAGCAGAGGGGGACAGGGTGGCCAAGAGACCCAGTACTTC. Amino acid sequence: CATSRGGQGGQETQYF.

The V and J genes are TRBV11-2 and TRBJ2-1; D possibly corresponds to TRBD2 (5 bases). The germline V gene encodes CDR1 SGHAT and CDR2 FQNNGV. The CDR3 loop spans 15 amino acids. V shed 0 bases and J shed 6 bases, with 12 bases lying between them. The CDR3 DNA reads as TGTGCCAGCAGCTTAGAGTTACTAGTGGTCAATGAGCAGTTCTTC. This codes for CASSLELLVVNEQFF.

This chain links TRBV6-6 with TRBJ2-5, with D hard to call. This CDR3 has 14 amino acids. Germline V gene lookup returns CDR1 MNHNY and CDR2 SVGAGI (reference sequence). V lost 5 bases to trimming and J lost 5 bases, with 15 bases between them. The CDR3 DNA is TGTGCCAGCAGTCCTATTATTCCTGGTGAGACCCAGTACTTC. Translating it yields CASSPIIPGETQYF.